The present T cell receptor beta chain was sequenced within a study of OX40 agonist ivuxolimab in advanced cancers. Regarding the study as a whole: Averaging showed that CD8+ T cells had more expanded clones than CD4+ did. At 0.1 to 3.0 mg/kg and by week 6, clonal expansion occurred in CD4+ and CD8+ blood T cells.

The table came from immunoSEQ multiplex PCR; TCRdb's copy has only in-frame clones and leaves some out. The table has around 60,000 clones, about 88% seen once; the top ten hold 0.67%. CDR3 size: 10 residues. In germline, CDR1 is LGHNA, CDR2 YSLEER. Trimming took off 8 bases at V and 8 bases at J, with 6 bases between the two ends. Points on this clone: Its target is not known.

This specimen consisted of CD4+ or CD8+ T cells sorted from blood, obtained in a trial of the OX40 agonist ivuxolimab. This TCR was recovered from an adult with an advanced solid tumor such as melanoma, head and neck, liver or kidney cancer. The V gene is TRBV4-3, the J gene TRBJ1-4, with D maybe TRBD1 (5 bases). CDR3 loop: CASGGEKLFF. The CDR3 DNA reads TGCGCCAGCGGGGGGGAAAAACTGTTTTTT.